One sample yielded the 3 T cell receptor beta chains listed below, sequenced in a study of beta chain features in type 1 diabetes. General observations from the study: Across all four CD4+ subsets, people with type 1 diabetes showed modestly shorter TCRB CDR3s.

Their target antigens are unknown. Expressed TCRB transcripts were sequenced, since all the RNA that had been isolated was reverse transcribed. Sequencing used immunoSEQ multiplex PCR; TCRdb keeps in-frame clones, though not all of them. The sample contains more than 250,000 clones, about 13% of which appear only once. Sequenced sample: naive CD4+ T cells from blood. The receptors here all came from a man aged 25-45 years with type 1 diabetes.

This clone was observed a few times. The chain couples TRBV10-3 to TRBJ2-7; TRBD1 agrees at 9 bases. The CDR3 extends over 13 amino acids. Germline CDR1 ENHRY, CDR2 SYGVKD. Trimming cost V 9 bases and J 5 bases; bases outside gene matches: 8. The CDR3 protein is CAIGGTGTDEQYF. CDR3 nucleotides: TGTGCCATTGGGGGGACAGGGACTGACGAGCAGTACTTC.

This clone came up a few times. The V gene is TRBV5-1, the J gene TRBJ2-1; the D gene is possibly TRBD1 (5 bases). The V gene's germline CDR1 is SGHRS and CDR2 YFSETQ. The CDR3 contains 16 residues. Trimming stripped 0 bases from V and 6 bases from J, with 16 bases between. The CDR3 DNA follows: TGCGCCAGCAGCTTGGACGGACACCGAGGCGGCAATGAGCAGTTCTTC. It specifies CASSLDGHRGGNEQFF.

The rearrangement joins TRBV29-1 to TRBJ1-3; D possibly corresponds to TRBD1 (5 bases). V was cut by 3 bases and J by 2 bases, with 8 bases left in between. CDR3 length: 13 residues. Germline V CDR1 and CDR2: SQVTM, ANQGSEA. CDR3 in amino acids: CSVEVTAGNTIYF. The CDR3 region has the DNA TGCAGCGTTGAGGTGACAGCTGGAAACACCATATATTTT.